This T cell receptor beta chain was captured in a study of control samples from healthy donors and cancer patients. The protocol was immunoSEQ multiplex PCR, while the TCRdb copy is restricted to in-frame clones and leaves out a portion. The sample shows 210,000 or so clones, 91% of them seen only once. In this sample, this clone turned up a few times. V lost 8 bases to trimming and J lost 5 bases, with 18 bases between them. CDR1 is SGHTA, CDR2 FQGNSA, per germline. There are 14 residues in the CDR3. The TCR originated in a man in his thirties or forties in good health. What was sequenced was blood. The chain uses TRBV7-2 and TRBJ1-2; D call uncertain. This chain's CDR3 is CASGPYPQLYGYTF. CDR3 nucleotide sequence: TGTGCCAGCGGCCCCTACCCCCAACTATATGGCTACACCTTC.